Sequencing of this T cell receptor beta chain was carried out in a study of beta chain features in type 1 diabetes. Study-wide results and caveats: Insertions were fewer and deletions more numerous at VDJ junctions in type 1 diabetes patients. A moderate, significant TCRB CDR3 shortening appeared in type 1 diabetes across four CD4+ subsets. PCR may have favored shorter templates equally in patients and controls. Any role of HLA type in TCRB rearrangement remained unresolved here.

The CDR3 has 15 residues. The germline V gene encodes CDR1 LGHNA and CDR2 YSLEER. V was shortened by 4 bases and J by 6 bases, with 18 bases between the two germline ends. This clone was picked up a small number of times. What it binds is unknown. Every bit of the isolated RNA underwent reverse transcription, so sequencing read expressed TCRB transcripts. Naive, central memory and regulatory T cell samples averaged roughly 3.6 million immunoSEQ reads each. Produced via immunoSEQ multiplex PCR; TCRdb's table is partial and in-frame only. Among more than 100,000 clones listed, approximately 10% were seen once.

The specimen was central memory CD4+ T cells from blood. The chain employs TRBV4-3 and TRBJ1-2; D may be TRBD1 (5 bases). The receptor was derived from a young man with type 1 diabetes. The chain's CDR3 is CASSLQPSRADGYTF. CDR3 DNA sequence: TGCGCCAGCAGCCTTCAGCCCTCCAGGGCGGATGGCTACACCTTC.